This is a list of T cell receptor beta chains from one sample in a study of cytomegalovirus exposure and HLA in healthy donors. Sequenced by immunoSEQ multiplex PCR; TCRdb stores in-frame clones only, minus some. The sample has 95,000 to 130,000 clones, 79% seen once. Input material: PBMCs. The receptors come from a man aged 25 to 40 in good health and CMV-seropositive. The CDR3 runs from the conserved cysteine through the conserved F or W. The D gene is left open where the match is weak. Only some rows state a clone size, as once, few, many or a class for expanded clones.

>-|TRBJ2-3|TRBV2|TRBD1|17
CASRDTYLGTVGDTQYF
TGTGCCAGCAGGGATACCTACCTCGGGACAGTAGGGGATACGCAGTATTTT
>-|TRBJ1-5|TRBV19|-|15
CASSIGGLSNQPQHF
TGTGCCAGTAGTATAGGCGGACTTAGCAATCAGCCCCAGCATTTT
>-|TRBJ2-7|TRBV9|TRBD1|15
CASSVGTGYSYEQYF
TGTGCCAGCAGCGTAGGGACAGGGTACTCCTACGAGCAGTACTTC
>few|TRBJ2-7|TRBV4-2|-|15
CASSPTSGHSYEQYF
TGTGCCAGCAGCCCTACCAGCGGGCACTCCTACGAGCAGTACTTC
>-|TRBJ2-3|TRBV9|-|14
CASSVGLLTDTQYF
TGTGCCAGCAGCGTAGGACTACTTACAGATACGCAGTATTTT
>-|TRBJ2-3|TRBV7-3|TRBD2|15
CASSWTSGSTDTQYF
TGTGCCAGCAGCTGGACTAGCGGGAGCACAGATACGCAGTATTTT
>-|TRBJ2-2|TRBV4-3|TRBD1|15
CASSQVSGGTGELFF
TGCGCCAGCAGCCAAGTTTCAGGGGGTACCGGGGAGCTGTTTTTT
>-|TRBJ2-7|TRBV5-4|-|13
CASSRGSNYEQYF
TGTGCCAGCAGCCGGGGGTCCAACTACGAGCAGTACTTC
>once|TRBJ2-1|TRBV10-3|TRBD2|16
CAISEGAGGAYNEQFF
TGTGCCATCAGTGAAGGGGCGGGAGGGGCTTACAATGAGCAGTTCTTC
>-|TRBJ1-4|TRBV5-4|-|13
CASSFAVNEKLFF
TGTGCCAGCAGCTTCGCGGTAAATGAAAAACTGTTTTTT
>-|TRBJ1-2|TRBV28|TRBD1|14
CASSLLARGDGYTF
TGTGCCAGCAGTTTACTCGCCAGGGGGGATGGCTACACCTTC
>-|TRBJ2-1|TRBV30|TRBD1|13
CAWDRGYGNEQFF
TGTGCCTGGGACAGGGGGTACGGCAATGAGCAGTTCTTC
>-|TRBJ2-7|TRBV7-2|TRBD1|15
CASSPSTGARNEQYF
TGTGCCAGCAGCCCCTCGACAGGGGCGAGGAACGAGCAGTACTTC
>-|TRBJ1-2|TRBV7-2|TRBD1|13
CASSLQGDRGYTF
TGTGCCAGCAGCTTGCAGGGGGACCGGGGCTACACCTTC
>-|TRBJ2-7|TRBV10-3|-|13
CAISQDSQWQQYF
TGTGCCATCAGCCAGGACAGTCAATGGCAGCAGTACTTC
>once|TRBJ1-6|TRBV5-6|TRBD1|19
CASSLVRGVLSSYNSPLHF
TGTGCCAGCAGCTTGGTCAGGGGGGTCCTCAGCTCCTATAATTCACCCCTCCACTTT
>-|TRBJ2-7|TRBV11-3|TRBD2|14
CASSAPKAGDEQYF
TGTGCCAGCAGCGCGCCCAAAGCGGGGGACGAGCAGTACTTC
>-|TRBJ2-7|TRBV4-3|-|15
CASSQGPGLWDEQYF
TGCGCCAGCAGCCAAGGCCCGGGACTCTGGGACGAGCAGTACTTC
>-|TRBJ1-4|TRBV7-9|-|16
CSSSLGVRRENEKLFF
TGTTCCAGCAGCTTAGGTGTGCGGAGGGAGAATGAAAAACTGTTTTTT
>-|TRBJ1-2|TRBV29-1|TRBD1|14
CSVEKDRQYYGYTF
TGCAGCGTGGAAAAGGACAGGCAATACTATGGCTACACCTTC
>once|TRBJ1-2|TRBV6-6|TRBD1|15
CASGGTQGAFYGYTF
TGTGCCAGCGGAGGTACACAGGGGGCGTTCTATGGCTACACCTTC
>-|TRBJ2-6|TRBV4-2|TRBD2|16
CASSLWGGSGANVLTF
TGTGCCAGCTCGCTGTGGGGGGGCTCTGGGGCCAACGTCCTGACTTTC
>-|TRBJ2-2|TRBV6-4|TRBD2|14
CASRIAGGTGELFF
TGTGCCAGCAGGATAGCGGGAGGCACCGGGGAGCTGTTTTTT
>-|TRBJ2-1|TRBV29-1|-|13
CSVQTGTYNEQFF
TGCAGCGTTCAGACGGGGACCTACAATGAGCAGTTCTTC
>-|TRBJ1-5|TRBV6-1|-|15
CASSEGRAANQPQHF
TGTGCCAGCAGTGAAGGTCGAGCGGCTAATCAGCCCCAGCATTTT
>once|TRBJ1-2|TRBV10-3|TRBD1|14
CAISDWDSRYGYTF
TGTGCCATCAGTGATTGGGACAGCCGCTATGGCTACACCTTC